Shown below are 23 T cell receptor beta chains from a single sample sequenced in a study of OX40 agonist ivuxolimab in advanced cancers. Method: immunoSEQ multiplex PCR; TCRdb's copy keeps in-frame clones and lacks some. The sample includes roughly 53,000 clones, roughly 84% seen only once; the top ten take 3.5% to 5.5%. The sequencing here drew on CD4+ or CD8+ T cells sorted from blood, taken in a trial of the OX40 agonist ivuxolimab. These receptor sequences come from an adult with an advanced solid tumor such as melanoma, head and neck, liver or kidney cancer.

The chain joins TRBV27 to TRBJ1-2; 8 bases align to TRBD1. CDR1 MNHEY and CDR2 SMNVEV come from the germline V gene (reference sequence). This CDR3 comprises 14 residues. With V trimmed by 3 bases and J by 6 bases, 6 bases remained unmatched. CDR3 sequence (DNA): TGTGCCAGCAGTTTTGGGGTGGACAGGGATGGCTACACCTTC. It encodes CASSFGVDRDGYTF.

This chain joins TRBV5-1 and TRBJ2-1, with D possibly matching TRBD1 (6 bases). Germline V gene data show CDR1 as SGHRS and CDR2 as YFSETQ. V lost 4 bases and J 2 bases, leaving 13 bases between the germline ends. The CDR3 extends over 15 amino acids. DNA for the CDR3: TGCGCCAGCAGCCCCGGGACACGGACCTACAATGAGCAGTTCTTC. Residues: CASSPGTRTYNEQFF. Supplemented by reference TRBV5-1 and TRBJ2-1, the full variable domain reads KAGVTQTPRYLIKTRGQQVTLSCSPISGHRSVSWYQQTPGQGLQFLFEYFSETQRNKGNFPGRFSGRQFSNSRSEMNVSTLELGDSALYLCASSPGTRTYNEQFFGPGTRLTVL.

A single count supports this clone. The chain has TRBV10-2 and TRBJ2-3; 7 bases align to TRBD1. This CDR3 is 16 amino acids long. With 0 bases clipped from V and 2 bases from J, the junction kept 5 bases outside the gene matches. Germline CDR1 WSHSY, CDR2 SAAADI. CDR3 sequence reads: CASSESDRDPTDTQYF. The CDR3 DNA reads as TGCGCCAGCAGTGAGTCTGACAGGGATCCCACAGATACGCAGTATTTT.

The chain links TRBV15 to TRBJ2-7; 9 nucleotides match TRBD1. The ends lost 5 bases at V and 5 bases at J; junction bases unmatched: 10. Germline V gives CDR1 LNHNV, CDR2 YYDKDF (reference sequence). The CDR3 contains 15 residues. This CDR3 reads CATSRPTGQGDEQYF. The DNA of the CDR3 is TGTGCCACCAGCCGTCCTACGGGACAGGGCGACGAGCAGTACTTC.

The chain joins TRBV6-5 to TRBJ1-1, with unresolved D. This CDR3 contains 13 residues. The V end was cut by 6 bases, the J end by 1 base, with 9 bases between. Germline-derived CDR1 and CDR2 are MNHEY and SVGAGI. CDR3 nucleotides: TGTGCCAGCAGCCCAAACAGGAACACTGAAGCTTTCTTT. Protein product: CASSPNRNTEAFF.

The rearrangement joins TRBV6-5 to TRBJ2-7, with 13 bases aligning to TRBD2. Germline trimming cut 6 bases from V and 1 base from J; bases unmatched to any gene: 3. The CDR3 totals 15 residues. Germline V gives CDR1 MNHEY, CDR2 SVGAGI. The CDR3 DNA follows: TGTGCCAGCAGGATACTAGCGGGAGGGTCCTACGAGCAGTACTTC. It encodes CASRILAGGSYEQYF.

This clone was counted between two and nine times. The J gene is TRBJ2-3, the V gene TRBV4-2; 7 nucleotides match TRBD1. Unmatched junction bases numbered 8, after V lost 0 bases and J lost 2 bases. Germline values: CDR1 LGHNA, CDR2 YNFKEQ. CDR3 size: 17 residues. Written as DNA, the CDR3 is TGTGCCAGCAGCCAAGATGGTTGGGACAGATTCACAGATACGCAGTATTTT. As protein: CASSQDGWDRFTDTQYF.

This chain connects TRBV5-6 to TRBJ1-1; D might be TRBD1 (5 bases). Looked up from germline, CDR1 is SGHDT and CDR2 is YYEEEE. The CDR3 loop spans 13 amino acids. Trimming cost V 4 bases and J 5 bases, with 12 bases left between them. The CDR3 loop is CASSPQGGTEAFF. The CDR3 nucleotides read TGTGCCAGCAGCCCCCAGGGAGGGACTGAAGCTTTCTTT.

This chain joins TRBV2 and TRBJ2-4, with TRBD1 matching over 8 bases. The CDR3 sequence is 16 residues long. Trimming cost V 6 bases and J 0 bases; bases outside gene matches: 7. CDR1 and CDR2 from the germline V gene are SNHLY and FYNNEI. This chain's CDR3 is CASRDRTGLAKNIQYF. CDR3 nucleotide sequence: TGTGCCAGCAGAGACAGGACAGGGCTAGCCAAAAACATTCAGTACTTC.

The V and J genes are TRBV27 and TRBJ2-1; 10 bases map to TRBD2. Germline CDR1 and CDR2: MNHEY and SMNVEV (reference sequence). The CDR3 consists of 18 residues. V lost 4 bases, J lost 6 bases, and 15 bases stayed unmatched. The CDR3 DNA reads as TGTGCCAGCAGTTCCTCGAGCGGGAGGGCCTCGTTACGCAATGAGCAGTTCTTC. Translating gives CASSSSSGRASLRNEQFF.

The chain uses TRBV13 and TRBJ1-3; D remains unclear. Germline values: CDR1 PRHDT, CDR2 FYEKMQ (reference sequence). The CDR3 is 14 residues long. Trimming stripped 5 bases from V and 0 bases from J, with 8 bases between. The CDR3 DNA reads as TGTGCCAGCAGCCCAGGAATCTCTGGAAACACCATATATTTT. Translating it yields CASSPGISGNTIYF.

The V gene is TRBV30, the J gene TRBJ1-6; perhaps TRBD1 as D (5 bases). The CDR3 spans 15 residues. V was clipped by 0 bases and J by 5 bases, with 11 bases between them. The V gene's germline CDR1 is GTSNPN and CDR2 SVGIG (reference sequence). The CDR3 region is CAWSVGALNNSPLHF. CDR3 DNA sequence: TGTGCCTGGAGTGTCGGGGCCCTGAATAATTCACCCCTCCACTTT.

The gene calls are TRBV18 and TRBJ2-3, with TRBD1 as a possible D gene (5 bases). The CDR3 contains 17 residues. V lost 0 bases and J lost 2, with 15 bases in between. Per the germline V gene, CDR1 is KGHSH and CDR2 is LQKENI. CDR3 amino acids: CASSPPSRGPYTDTQYF. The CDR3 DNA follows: TGTGCCAGCTCACCACCGAGTAGGGGCCCGTACACAGATACGCAGTATTTT.

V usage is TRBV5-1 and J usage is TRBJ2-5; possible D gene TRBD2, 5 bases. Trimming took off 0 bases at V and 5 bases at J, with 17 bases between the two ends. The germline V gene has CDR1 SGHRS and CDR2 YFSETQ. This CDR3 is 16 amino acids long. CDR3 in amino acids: CASSLGPGVGIETQYF. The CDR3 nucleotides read TGCGCCAGCAGCTTGGGGCCCGGGGTGGGGATCGAGACCCAGTACTTC.

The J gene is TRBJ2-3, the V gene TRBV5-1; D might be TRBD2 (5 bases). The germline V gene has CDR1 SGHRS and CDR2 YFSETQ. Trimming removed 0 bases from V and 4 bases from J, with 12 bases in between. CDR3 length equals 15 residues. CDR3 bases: TGCGCCAGCAGCTTGGAGCGGACCCCCCCAGATACGCAGTATTTT. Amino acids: CASSLERTPPDTQYF.

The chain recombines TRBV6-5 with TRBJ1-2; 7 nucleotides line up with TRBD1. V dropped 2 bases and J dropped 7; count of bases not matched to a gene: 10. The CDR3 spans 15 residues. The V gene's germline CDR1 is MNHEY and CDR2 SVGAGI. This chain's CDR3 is CASSYTSGQSTGYTF. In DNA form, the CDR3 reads TGTGCCAGCAGTTACACCTCGGGACAGTCAACTGGCTACACCTTC.

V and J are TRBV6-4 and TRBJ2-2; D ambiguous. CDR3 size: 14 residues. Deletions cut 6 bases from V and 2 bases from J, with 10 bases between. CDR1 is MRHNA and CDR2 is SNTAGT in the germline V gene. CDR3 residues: CASSRRTNTGELFF. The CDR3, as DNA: TGTGCCAGCAGCAGACGGACCAACACCGGGGAGCTGTTTTTT.

For the CDR3, the DNA is TGCGCCAGCAGTGCCGGGACTAGCGGGCTCTCCACAGATACGCAGTATTTT. This codes for CASSAGTSGLSTDTQYF. This chain joins TRBV10-1 and TRBJ2-3; 12 nucleotides match TRBD2. The germline gives CDR1 WNHNN, CDR2 SYGVQD (reference sequence). The CDR3 runs to 17 residues. J was trimmed by 2 bases and V by 4 bases; bases with no gene match: 7.

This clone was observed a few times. CDR3 DNA sequence: TGTGCCAGCAGCCAAGGTCCTGTAATGCGGGGCCCCAGAATTGGAAACACCATATATTTT. The encoded protein is CASSQGPVMRGPRIGNTIYF. J is TRBJ1-3 and V is TRBV14, with a tentative D call TRBD1 (5 bases). V was shortened by 1 base and J by 3 bases, with 25 bases between the two germline ends. The CDR3 contains 20 residues. The germline gives CDR1 SGHDN, CDR2 FVKESK. The full variable domain, completed using reference TRBV14 and TRBJ1-3, is EAGVTQFPSHSVIEKGQTVTLRCDPISGHDNLYWYRRVMGKEIKFLLHFVKESKQDESGMPNNRFLAERTGGTYSTLKVQPAELEDSGVYFCASSQGPVMRGPRIGNTIYFGEGSWLTVV.

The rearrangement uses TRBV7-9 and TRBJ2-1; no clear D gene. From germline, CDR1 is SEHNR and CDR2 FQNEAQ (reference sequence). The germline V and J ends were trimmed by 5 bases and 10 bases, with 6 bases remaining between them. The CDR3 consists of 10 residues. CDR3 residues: CASSPIEQFF. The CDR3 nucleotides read TGTGCCAGCAGCCCGATAGAGCAGTTCTTC.

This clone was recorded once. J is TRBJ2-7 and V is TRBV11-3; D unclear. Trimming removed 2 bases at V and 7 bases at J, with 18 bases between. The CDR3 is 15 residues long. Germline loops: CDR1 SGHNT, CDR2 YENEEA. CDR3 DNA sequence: TGTGCCAGCAGCTTAAACCCAGTGGCTACGTGGGAGCAGTACTTC. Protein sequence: CASSLNPVATWEQYF. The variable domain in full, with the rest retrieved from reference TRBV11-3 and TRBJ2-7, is EAGVVQSPRYKIIEKKQPVAFWCNPISGHNTLYWYLQNLGQGPELLIRYENEEAVDDSQLPKDRFSAERLKGVDSTLKIQPAELGDSAVYLCASSLNPVATWEQYFGPGTRLTVT.

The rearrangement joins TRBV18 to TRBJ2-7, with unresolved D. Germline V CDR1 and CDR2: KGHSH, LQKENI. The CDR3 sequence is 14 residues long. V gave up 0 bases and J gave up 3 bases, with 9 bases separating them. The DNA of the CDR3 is TGTGCCAGCTCACCACCAAGGGTGAGCTACGAGCAGTACTTC. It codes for CASSPPRVSYEQYF.

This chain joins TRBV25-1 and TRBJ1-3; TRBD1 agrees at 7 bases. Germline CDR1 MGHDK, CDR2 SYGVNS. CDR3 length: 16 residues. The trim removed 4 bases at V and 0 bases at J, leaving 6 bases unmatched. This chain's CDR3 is CASSAPTGPSGNTIYF. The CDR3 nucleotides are TGTGCCAGCAGTGCTCCGACAGGGCCCTCTGGAAACACCATATATTTT.